This T cell receptor (beta chain) was identified during a study of cytomegalovirus exposure and HLA in healthy donors. Study-wide points: A later analysis linked a missense DCLRE1C variant to TCR beta V- and J-gene trimming.

Vbeta (60) and Jbeta (13) primers were used in the PCR. Using immunoSEQ multiplex PCR, the repertoire was profiled, and TCRdb retains in-frame clones only, with some absent. The repertoire includes around 65,000 clones, roughly 75% of them detected once, and around 4.7% sits in the top ten. As regards this clone: What it binds is not known.

Everyone who donated was a healthy bone marrow donor. The CDR3 is made up of 15 amino acids. Trimming pared 2 bases from V and 11 bases from J, leaving 21 bases between. The germline CDR1 and CDR2 sequences are SGHVS and FQNEAQ. The sequenced material came from PBMCs. This clonotype originated in a woman between 25 and 40 years old in good health and CMV-seronegative. V gene TRBV7-8 combines with J gene TRBJ1-1; D is perhaps TRBD1 (6 bases). The CDR3 coding sequence is TGTGCCAGCAGCTTAATCCGGGGGGCAGGCCTTCATGCTTTCTTT. Translated, it gives CASSLIRGAGLHAFF.